Presented here are 27 T cell receptor beta chains from one specimen sequenced in a study of radiotherapy plus CTLA-4 blockade in lung cancer. Sequencing was performed with immunoSEQ multiplex PCR; in TCRdb, only in-frame clones are kept and a portion is missing. This sample has about 84,000 clones; approximately 79% occur once, and the top ten carry about 14%. The specimen comprised peripheral blood, sampled from a patient treated with radiotherapy plus ipilimumab. Every receptor here comes from a human donor with non-small cell lung cancer that progressed on radiotherapy plus ipilimumab.

V is TRBV7-2 and J is TRBJ1-2; D is undetermined. Looked up from germline, CDR1 is SGHTA and CDR2 is FQGNSA. This CDR3 contains 13 residues. The germline V and J ends were trimmed by 3 bases and 2 bases, with 7 bases remaining between them. This chain's CDR3 is CASSLVVNYGYTF. The CDR3 DNA is TGTGCCAGCAGCTTGGTAGTAAACTATGGCTACACCTTC.

A remark on this clone: Other DNA sequences in the sample encode the same CDR3. In DNA form, the CDR3 reads TGTGCCAGCAGTTACCAATACGAGCAGTACTTC. It is translated as CASSYQYEQYF. The chain combines TRBV6-1 with TRBJ2-7; D is undetermined. CDR1 and CDR2 from the germline V gene are MNHNS and SASEGT. Trimming stripped 5 bases from V and 4 bases from J, with 6 bases between. The CDR3 contains 11 residues.

The rearrangement links TRBV15 to TRBJ1-5, with D hard to call. Trimming removed 5 bases from V and 5 bases from J, with 7 bases in between. In germline, CDR1 is LNHNV, CDR2 YYDKDF (reference sequence). The length of the CDR3 is 12 residues. The DNA of the CDR3 is TGTGCCACCAGCCGGGATGATCAGCCCCAGCATTTT. Encoded protein: CATSRDDQPQHF.

V gene TRBV4-2 combines with J gene TRBJ1-5, with 9 bases lining up with TRBD1. Per germline, CDR1 LGHNA and CDR2 YNFKEQ. After removal of 3 bases from V and 3 bases from J, the junction contained 9 bases not matched to a gene. The length of the CDR3 is 17 residues. The CDR3 nucleotides read TGTGCCAGCAGCCACCCTGACGGGACAGGGAACAATCAGCCCCAGCATTTT. This codes for CASSHPDGTGNNQPQHF.

The V call is TRBV9, the J call TRBJ2-7; 9 bases line up with TRBD2. The V segment lost 4 bases and the J segment 4 bases; nucleotides outside the gene matches: 9. The germline V gene has CDR1 SGDLS and CDR2 YYNGEE. This CDR3 is built from 15 residues. The CDR3: CASSPVGAGGYEQYF. In DNA form, the CDR3 reads TGTGCCAGCAGCCCGGTTGGTGCGGGAGGGTACGAGCAGTACTTC.

V and J are TRBV27 and TRBJ1-2; D perhaps matches TRBD1 (6 bases). CDR1 and CDR2 (germline): MNHEY, SMNVEV (reference sequence). This CDR3 contains 14 residues. Trimming removed 5 bases at V and 7 bases at J, with 17 bases between. Here the CDR3 DNA reads TGTGCCAGCAGTGCCCGGGACACCAGGAGTGGCTACACCTTC. As protein: CASSARDTRSGYTF.

The V gene is TRBV7-7, the J gene TRBJ2-2; tentatively, D is TRBD2 (5 bases). V lost 5 bases to trimming and J lost 6 bases, with 10 bases between them. The germline V gene has CDR1 SSHAT and CDR2 FNYEAQ (reference sequence). CDR3 size: 13 residues. As DNA, the CDR3 is TGTGCCAGCAGCCAAGGGAGTCCCGGGGAGCTGTTTTTT. Protein: CASSQGSPGELFF.

The chain links TRBV5-4 to TRBJ2-7; 11 nucleotides agree with TRBD2. This CDR3 has 15 residues. The V gene end was trimmed by 3 bases and the J gene end by 2 bases; junction bases not matched to a gene: 4. Germline V gene data show CDR1 as SGHNT and CDR2 as YYREEE (reference sequence). CDR3 nucleotides: TGTGCCAGCAGCTCCATACTAGCGGGGGCCTACGAGCAGTACTTC. This gives the protein CASSSILAGAYEQYF. Drawing the rest from reference TRBV5-4 and TRBJ2-7, the complete variable domain is ETGVTQSPTHLIKTRGQQVTLRCSSQSGHNTVSWYQQALGQGPQFIFQYYREEENGRGNFPPRFSGLQFPNYSSELNVNALELDDSALYLCASSSILAGAYEQYFGPGTRLTVT.

This clone was picked up a small number of times. The chain employs TRBV5-6 and TRBJ1-3; no clear D. This CDR3 is 16 amino acids long. V was pared by 4 bases and J by 1 base, with 15 bases between. Germline CDR1 and CDR2: SGHDT and YYEEEE. The CDR3 reads CASSPSPDRSGNTIYF. The CDR3 DNA is TGTGCCAGCAGCCCGTCCCCCGACCGTTCTGGAAACACCATATATTTT.

This clone turned up a few times. The gene calls are TRBV2 and TRBJ2-1, with D tentatively TRBD1 (5 bases). The germline gives CDR1 SNHLY, CDR2 FYNNEI. This CDR3 spans 13 amino acids. Trimming cost V 6 bases and J 6 bases, with 12 bases left between them. The DNA of the CDR3 is TGTGCCAGCAGGTCAGGGATCGGCAATGAGCAGTTCTTC. Protein product: CASRSGIGNEQFF.

The chain joins TRBV9 to TRBJ2-7; 8 positions match TRBD1. V shed 0 bases and J 4 bases; nucleotides not matched to a gene: 6. CDR1 and CDR2 (germline): SGDLS, YYNGEE. The CDR3 loop spans 15 amino acids. CDR3 bases: TGTGCCAGCAGCGTAGCTTTAGGACAGGGATACGAGCAGTACTTC. It translates to CASSVALGQGYEQYF.

The chain joins TRBV2 to TRBJ1-2, with D possibly matching TRBD1 (6 bases). The V end was cut by 0 bases, the J end by 2 bases, with 13 bases between. There are 16 residues in the CDR3. Germline V gives CDR1 SNHLY, CDR2 FYNNEI. In nucleotides, the CDR3 is TGTGCCAGCAGTGAAGCGCAGACAGGTTGGAACTATGGCTACACCTTC. It yields the protein CASSEAQTGWNYGYTF.

The chain has TRBV5-1 and TRBJ1-2, with D perhaps TRBD1 (5 bases). The ends were cut back, 0 bases at V and 7 bases at J, with 16 bases in the middle. Germline assignment: CDR1 SGHRS and CDR2 YFSETQ. The CDR3 loop spans 15 amino acids. The CDR3 reads CASSLEGVLSGGYTF. DNA for the CDR3: TGCGCCAGCAGCTTGGAAGGGGTTTTAAGTGGTGGCTACACCTTC.

The chain has TRBV29-1 and TRBJ2-1; possibly TRBD2 for D (6 bases). CDR3 length: 16 residues. Germline loops: CDR1 SQVTM, CDR2 ANQGSEA. The V end lost 3 bases, the J end lost 3 bases, and 18 bases lay between the germline ends. CDR3 DNA: TGCAGCGTTGACGAGGGTGGGCGGGGCGGCTACAATGAGCAGTTCTTC. Translating gives CSVDEGGRGGYNEQFF.

V is TRBV6-5 and J is TRBJ2-2; the match to TRBD1 covers 8 bases. V trimming: 5 bases; J trimming: 6 bases; junction bases outside the gene matches: 8. The germline CDR1 and CDR2 sequences are MNHEY and SVGAGI. This CDR3 region has 15 residues. The CDR3 is CASSLDRGLAGELFF. The DNA of the CDR3 is TGTGCCAGCAGTCTAGACAGGGGTTTAGCCGGGGAGCTGTTTTTT.

Only one count was recorded for this clone. The CDR3 region has the DNA TGTGCCAGTAGTGACACAGGGGACACTGAAGCTTTCTTT. Its protein product is CASSDTGDTEAFF. The J gene is TRBJ1-1, the V gene TRBV19; 7 positions match TRBD1. Trimming took 5 bases from V and 3 from J; bases not matched to a gene: 3. The CDR3 runs 13 residues. Germline V gives CDR1 LNHDA, CDR2 SQIVND (reference sequence).

In its sample, this clone was seen once. The V call is TRBV9, the J call TRBJ1-2, with D possibly TRBD1 on 6 matching bases. Trimming removed 3 bases from V and 1 base from J, with 19 bases in between. This CDR3 is 17 amino acids long. The germline gives CDR1 SGDLS, CDR2 YYNGEE. The CDR3 reads CASSEGPGAQGNYGYTF. The CDR3 DNA follows: TGTGCCAGCAGCGAGGGGCCAGGGGCTCAGGGTAACTATGGCTACACCTTC.

This clone was observed a few times. The chain uses TRBV2 and TRBJ1-5; maybe TRBD1 (6 bases). Trimming left V 8 bases short and J 7 bases short, with 15 bases between. Germline CDR1 is SNHLY and CDR2 is FYNNEI. The CDR3 has 13 residues. CDR3 sequence reads: CASGGGGGQPQHF. The CDR3 nucleotides are TGTGCCAGCGGCGGTGGGGGCGGGCAGCCCCAGCATTTT.

The J gene is TRBJ1-2, the V gene TRBV19; D unclear. Trimming took off 4 bases at V and 7 bases at J, with 13 bases between the two ends. Germline assignment: CDR1 LNHDA and CDR2 SQIVND (reference sequence). CDR3 length: 13 amino acids. Here the CDR3 DNA reads TGTGCCAGTAGTACATCTCTTTCCTCTGGCTACACCTTC. It encodes CASSTSLSSGYTF. The full variable domain, its missing parts supplied by reference TRBV19 and TRBJ1-2, is DGGITQSPKYLFRKEGQNVTLSCEQNLNHDAMYWYRQDPGQGLRLIYYSQIVNDFQKGDIAEGYSVSREKKESFPLTVTSAQKNPTAFYLCASSTSLSSGYTFGSGTRLTVV.

This clone was detected only a few times. This chain joins TRBV28 and TRBJ2-3; 11 bases line up with TRBD2. Losses at the gene ends were 5 bases for V and 5 bases for J; bases not matched to a gene: 6. The CDR3 has 15 amino acids. Germline CDR1 is MDHEN and CDR2 is SYDVKM. CDR3 residues: CASSPRLAGIDTQYF. CDR3 nucleotides: TGTGCCAGCAGTCCCAGACTAGCGGGAATAGATACGCAGTATTTT.

The V and J genes are TRBV14 and TRBJ2-1; D call uncertain. The germline CDR1 and CDR2 sequences are SGHDN and FVKESK. This CDR3 comprises 12 residues. V was cut by 4 bases and J by 4 bases, with 5 bases left in between. The CDR3 region has the DNA TGTGCCAGCAGCCTAGGGTACAATGAGCAGTTCTTC. Protein product: CASSLGYNEQFF.

This clone has ten or more counts. This CDR3 is also generated by other DNA sequences in the sample. The V gene is TRBV4-1, the J gene TRBJ1-2; TRBD1 aligns across 7 bases. There are 14 residues in the CDR3. V trimming: 0 bases; J trimming: 3 bases; junction bases outside the gene matches: 1. Germline V gene sequence: CDR1 MGHRA, CDR2 YSYEKL. In DNA, the CDR3 is TGCGCCAGCAGCCAAGAGACAGGGTACTATGGCTACACCTTC. Protein: CASSQETGYYGYTF.

This sequence joins TRBV7-8 and TRBJ1-3; D is ambiguous. CDR1 SGHVS and CDR2 FQNEAQ come from the germline V gene. Between the trimmed V and J ends, which lost 1 base and 4 bases, there was a span of 5 bases. The CDR3 is made up of 13 amino acids. Written as DNA, the CDR3 is TGTGCCAGCAGCTTAGGTGCCGGAAACACCATATATTTT. Residues: CASSLGAGNTIYF.

The chain carries TRBV4-1 and TRBJ1-6, with 7 positions matching TRBD1. The CDR3 contains 16 residues. CDR1 MGHRA and CDR2 YSYEKL come from the germline V gene. V gave up 0 bases and J gave up 8 bases; unmatched junction bases: 7. The CDR3 spells CASSQDSRDSDSPLHF. For the CDR3, the DNA is TGCGCCAGCAGCCAAGATAGCCGGGACAGTGATTCACCCCTCCACTTT.

The genes are TRBV28 and TRBJ2-4; 8 bases match TRBD1. The CDR3 sequence is 13 residues long. V lost 7 bases, J lost 5 bases, and 4 bases stayed unmatched. Germline V gene data show CDR1 as MDHEN and CDR2 as SYDVKM. The CDR3 coding sequence is TGTGCCAGCACCCGGACAGGGCAAAACATTCAGTACTTC. Residues: CASTRTGQNIQYF.

This rearrangement joins TRBV10-3 to TRBJ1-2; 8 nucleotides match TRBD1. The germline V gene encodes CDR1 ENHRY and CDR2 SYGVKD. The CDR3 sequence is 14 residues long. Trimming removed 2 bases from V and 4 bases from J; junction bases left unmatched: 3. The chain's CDR3 is CAISEQGARYGYTF. As DNA, the CDR3 is TGTGCCATCAGTGAGCAGGGGGCGCGCTATGGCTACACCTTC.

This clone was seen only a few times. This sequence joins TRBV5-1 and TRBJ1-1; D perhaps matches TRBD1 (6 bases). The germline V and J ends were trimmed by 0 bases and 3 bases, with 12 bases remaining between them. CDR3 length: 15 residues. CDR1 SGHRS and CDR2 YFSETQ come from the germline V gene. CDR3 in amino acids: CASSLAQGWDTEAFF. Here the CDR3 DNA reads TGCGCCAGCAGCTTGGCCCAGGGGTGGGACACTGAAGCTTTCTTT.